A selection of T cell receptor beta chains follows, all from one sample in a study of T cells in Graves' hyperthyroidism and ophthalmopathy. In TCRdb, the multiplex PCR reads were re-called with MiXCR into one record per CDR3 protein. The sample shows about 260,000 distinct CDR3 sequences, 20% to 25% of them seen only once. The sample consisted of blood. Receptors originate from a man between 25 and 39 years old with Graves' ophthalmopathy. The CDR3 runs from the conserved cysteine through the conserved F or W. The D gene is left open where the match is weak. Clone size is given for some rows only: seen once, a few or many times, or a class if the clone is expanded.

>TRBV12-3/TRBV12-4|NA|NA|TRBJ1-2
CASSWGAGGYGYTF
TGTGCCAGCAGTTGGGGGGCGGGGGGTTATGGCTACACCTTC
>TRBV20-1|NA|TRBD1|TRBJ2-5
CSATTLLGQVVETQYF
TGCAGTGCTACCACATTATTGGGACAGGTCGTTGAGACCCAGTACTTC
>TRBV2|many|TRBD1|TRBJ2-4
CASSERTGPSIQYF
TGTGCCAGCAGTGAAAGGACAGGGCCTAGCATTCAGTACTTC
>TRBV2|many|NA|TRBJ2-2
CASRGTGAGELFF
TGTGCCAGCCGAGGAACGGGAGCCGGGGAGCTGTTTTTT
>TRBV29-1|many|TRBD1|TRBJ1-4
CSVVRDSNEKLFF
TGCAGCGTTGTTAGGGACAGTAATGAAAAACTGTTTTTT
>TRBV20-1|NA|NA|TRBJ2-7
CSAGGGAGQKVPTYEQYF
TGCAGTGCTGGGGGTGGAGCGGGCCAAAAGGTCCCTACCTACGAGCAGTACTTC
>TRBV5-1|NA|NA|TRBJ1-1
CASSLDGGTDTEAFF
TGCGCCAGCAGCTTGGACGGGGGAACGGACACTGAAGCTTTCTTT
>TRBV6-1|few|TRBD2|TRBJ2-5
CASSEARLAGGGQETQYF
TGTGCCAGCAGTGAAGCCCGACTAGCGGGAGGAGGGCAAGAGACCCAGTACTTC
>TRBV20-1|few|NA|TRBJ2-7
CSAMTQNYEQYF
TGCAGTGCTATGACCCAGAACTACGAGCAGTACTTC
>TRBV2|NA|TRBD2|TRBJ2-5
CASSSRGGGRYQETQYF
TGTGCCAGCAGTTCCCGGGGGGGCGGGAGGTACCAAGAGACCCAGTACTTC
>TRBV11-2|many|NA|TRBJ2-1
CASSPQGNEQFF
TGTGCCAGCAGCCCACAGGGCAATGAGCAGTTCTTC
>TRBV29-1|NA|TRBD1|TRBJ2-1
CSVGSDRVSYNEQFF
TGCAGCGTTGGAAGCGACAGGGTATCTTACAATGAGCAGTTCTTC
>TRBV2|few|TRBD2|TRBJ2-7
CASSGEGGTYEQYF
TGTGCCAGCAGTGGGGAGGGAGGCACCTACGAGCAGTACTTC
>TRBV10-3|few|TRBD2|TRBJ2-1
CAISERAGVSYNEQFF
TGTGCCATCAGTGAGCGAGCGGGAGTCTCCTACAATGAGCAGTTCTTC
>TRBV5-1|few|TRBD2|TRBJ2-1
CASSPPGLVAFNEQFF
TGCGCCAGCAGCCCCCCGGGACTAGTGGCGTTCAATGAGCAGTTCTTC